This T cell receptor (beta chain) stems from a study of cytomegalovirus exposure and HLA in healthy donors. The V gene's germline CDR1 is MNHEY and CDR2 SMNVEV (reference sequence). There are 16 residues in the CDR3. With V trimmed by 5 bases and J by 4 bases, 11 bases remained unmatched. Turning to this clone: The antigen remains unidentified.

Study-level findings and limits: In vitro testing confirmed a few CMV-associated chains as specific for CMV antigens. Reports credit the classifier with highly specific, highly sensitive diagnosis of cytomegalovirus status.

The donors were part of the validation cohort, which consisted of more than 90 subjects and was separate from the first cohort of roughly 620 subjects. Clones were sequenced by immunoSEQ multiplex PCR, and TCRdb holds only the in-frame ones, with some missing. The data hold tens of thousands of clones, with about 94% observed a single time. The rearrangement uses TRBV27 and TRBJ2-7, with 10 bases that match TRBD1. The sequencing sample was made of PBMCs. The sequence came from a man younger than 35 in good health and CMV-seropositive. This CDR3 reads CASSQHQGQGIYEQYF. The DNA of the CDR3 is TGTGCCAGCAGTCAGCACCAGGGACAGGGGATTTACGAGCAGTACTTC.